These 17 T cell receptor beta chains were all obtained from the same sample, sequenced in a study of graft-versus-host responses after intestinal transplantation. Libraries were prepared by immunoSEQ multiplex PCR; TCRdb keeps only in-frame clonotypes and omits some of them. The sample has around 37,000 clones, roughly 87% seen once. The sequenced sample was PBMCs, obtained 1,000 to 1,200 days after transplant. These receptors were taken from a human patient who received an intestinal transplant, so some T cells may come from the graft donor.

The sample holds a few counts of this clone. The chain employs TRBV15 and TRBJ1-6; the D is unclear. This CDR3 has 14 amino acids. Germline lookup yields CDR1 LNHNV and CDR2 YYDKDF (reference sequence). Trimming removed 6 bases at V and 7 bases at J, with 13 bases between. CDR3 in amino acids: CATSPVSANSPLHF. The CDR3 DNA follows: TGTGCCACCAGTCCGGTGTCCGCCAATTCACCCCTCCACTTT.

The rearrangement joins TRBV30 to TRBJ2-7, with 7 bases aligning to TRBD1. Germline V CDR1 and CDR2: GTSNPN, SVGIG (reference sequence). CDR3 length: 13 amino acids. The J segment lost 2 bases and the V segment lost 6 bases, leaving 7 bases of the junction unmatched. The DNA for the CDR3 is TGTGCCTGTCCGGGACAGCGGCCCTACGAGCAGTACTTC. Protein: CACPGQRPYEQYF.

This clone appeared once. CDR3 sequence reads: CASSPGGRVTGELFF. DNA of the CDR3: TGTGCCAGCAGCCCCGGGGGACGGGTAACCGGGGAGCTGTTTTTT. V and J are TRBV5-4 and TRBJ2-2; a weak D match, TRBD2 (6 bases). The CDR3 contains 15 residues. The germline CDR1 and CDR2 sequences are SGHNT and YYREEE (reference sequence). V shed 4 bases and J shed 5 bases, with 15 bases lying between them.

The chain joins TRBV15 to TRBJ1-1, with D uncertain. V lost 0 bases, J lost 1 base, and 9 bases lay in between. Germline V gene sequence: CDR1 LNHNV, CDR2 YYDKDF (reference sequence). This CDR3 spans 15 amino acids. CDR3 region: CATSRDFNPNTEAFF. The CDR3 DNA reads TGTGCCACCAGCAGAGATTTTAATCCGAACACTGAAGCTTTCTTT.

This clone was seen a few times. V and J are TRBV7-9 and TRBJ1-1; 8 positions agree with TRBD1. V lost 5 bases, J lost 1 base, and 3 bases stayed unmatched. CDR3 length: 14 amino acids. The V gene's germline CDR1 is SEHNR and CDR2 FQNEAQ (reference sequence). The CDR3 DNA reads TGTGCCAGCAGCCTCGGGACAGGGAACACTGAAGCTTTCTTT. It encodes CASSLGTGNTEAFF.

The genes are TRBV11-2 and TRBJ2-2; 12 bases align to TRBD1. CDR1 and CDR2 (germline): SGHAT, FQNNGV. The CDR3 is made up of 15 amino acids. The trim removed 4 bases at V and 6 bases at J, leaving 3 bases unmatched. CDR3 nucleotide sequence: TGTGCCAGCAGCTGGGGACAGGGGGCGGCCGGGGAGCTGTTTTTT. This translates into CASSWGQGAAGELFF.

The CDR3 is CASSLSINGGVGYEQYF. CDR3 DNA sequence: TGTGCCAGCAGTTTATCAATAAACGGAGGGGTTGGCTACGAGCAGTACTTC. The gene calls are TRBV28 and TRBJ2-7; tentative D call: TRBD2 (6 bases). The ends were cut back, 1 base at V and 3 bases at J, with 19 bases in the middle. The CDR3 runs to 17 residues. Germline lookup yields CDR1 MDHEN and CDR2 SYDVKM.

The chain links TRBV5-1 to TRBJ2-7, with D perhaps matching TRBD1 (6 bases). Germline CDR1 reads SGHRS; CDR2 reads YFSETQ. With 2 bases removed from V and 0 bases from J, the gap between germline ends came to 9 bases. The CDR3 has 14 residues. DNA of the CDR3: TGCGCCAGCAGCTTAACAGGGAGCTCCTACGAGCAGTACTTC. Its translation: CASSLTGSSYEQYF.

The chain is built from TRBV19 and TRBJ2-1, with 12 bases fitting TRBD2. The V and J ends lost 6 bases and 6 bases, in that order; junction bases with no gene match: 6. The CDR3 loop spans 15 amino acids. In germline, CDR1 is LNHDA, CDR2 SQIVND (reference sequence). DNA of the CDR3: TGTGCCAGTAGGGAGACTAGCGGGAGCCCCAATGAGCAGTTCTTC. It codes for CASRETSGSPNEQFF.

The chain couples TRBV30 to TRBJ2-1; D gene ambiguous. V was clipped by 2 bases and J by 7 bases, with 12 bases between them. The germline V gene encodes CDR1 GTSNPN and CDR2 SVGIG (reference sequence). This CDR3 is 13 amino acids long. The CDR3 DNA reads as TGTGCCTGGAGTCCGTGGGGTTTGAATGAGCAGTTCTTC. Translated, it gives CAWSPWGLNEQFF.

This chain connects TRBV19 to TRBJ1-6, with 9 bases aligning to TRBD1. Germline trimming cut 4 bases from V and 7 bases from J; bases unmatched to any gene: 11. This CDR3 contains 17 residues. CDR1 is LNHDA, CDR2 SQIVND, per germline (reference sequence). The CDR3 loop reads CASSSNTGGLINSPLHF. The CDR3, as DNA: TGTGCCAGTAGTAGTAATACAGGGGGCCTCATCAATTCACCCCTCCACTTT.

V is TRBV25-1 and J is TRBJ1-4; no reliable D call. Trimming shortened V by 8 bases and J by 5 bases, and 9 bases separated the two germline ends. In germline, CDR1 is MGHDK, CDR2 SYGVNS. CDR3 length: 12 amino acids. CDR3 nucleotides: TGTGCCAGCCAACCAGGCAATGAAAAACTGTTTTTT. Its protein product is CASQPGNEKLFF.

There are a few counts of this clone. The chain couples TRBV6-1 to TRBJ2-7, with TRBD2 matching over 9 bases. Losses at the gene ends were 2 bases for V and 0 bases for J; bases not matched to a gene: 5. The CDR3 length is 16 residues. Germline V gene data show CDR1 as MNHNS and CDR2 as SASEGT. In nucleotides, the CDR3 is TGTGCCAGCAGTGAAAAAGCGGGAGGTGGCTCCTACGAGCAGTACTTC. It encodes CASSEKAGGGSYEQYF.

The chain uses TRBV20-1 and TRBJ2-7, with D tentatively TRBD2 (5 bases). V was shortened by 5 bases and J by 6 bases, with 11 bases between the two germline ends. From germline, CDR1 is DFQATT and CDR2 SNEGSKA (reference sequence). The CDR3 runs 11 residues. As DNA, the CDR3 is TGCAGTGCTCCCGGGGTCATCGAGCAGTACTTC. Residues: CSAPGVIEQYF.

The rearrangement links TRBV7-8 to TRBJ1-2; a possible D gene is TRBD1 (5 bases). The CDR3 extends over 15 amino acids. Between the trimmed V and J ends, which lost 5 bases and 4 bases, there was a span of 17 bases. Germline V gene data show CDR1 as SGHVS and CDR2 as FQNEAQ. Here the CDR3 reads CASSLTTGTSYGYTF. The CDR3 bases are TGTGCCAGCAGCCTTACCACCGGGACCTCCTATGGCTACACCTTC.

The chain couples TRBV7-2 to TRBJ1-5; D may be TRBD1 (5 bases). Trimming shortened V by 5 bases and J by 6 bases, and 14 bases separated the two germline ends. CDR1 and CDR2 from the germline V gene are SGHTA and FQGNSA. The CDR3 has 14 residues. CDR3 sequence: CASSQTGGIQPQHF. The CDR3 bases are TGTGCCAGCAGCCAGACTGGGGGGATTCAGCCCCAGCATTTT.

This chain joins TRBV6-6 and TRBJ1-2; unclear D gene. Germline V CDR1 and CDR2: MNHNY, SVGAGI (reference sequence). This CDR3 is 14 amino acids long. With 0 bases removed from V and 8 bases from J, the gap between germline ends came to 13 bases. Here the CDR3 DNA reads TGTGCCAGCAGTTACTCATTAGGATTCGAGGGCTACACCTTC. Its translation is CASSYSLGFEGYTF.